This T cell receptor beta chain was documented in a study of graft-versus-host responses after intestinal transplantation (dated by TCRdb to about 2021). With respect to the entire study: Recipients received multivisceral, liver-intestinal, or isolated intestinal transplants. Instead of going to the commercial service, samples from a few later patients were sequenced in-house on an Illumina MiSeq and processed with MiXCR. A peak of at least 4% donor T cells among recipient peripheral blood mononuclear cells was the definition used for donor T cell macrochimerism. A cohort of approximately 24 intestinal transplant recipients, including one retransplant, was enrolled, and 3 patients lacking pretransplant specimens were excluded. Every recipient was given anti-thymocyte globulin induction, followed by 2 to 4 years of maintenance tacrolimus and steroids. Graft-versus-host and host-versus-graft alloreactive T cell clones were tracked in the graft, circulation and bone marrow after intestinal transplantation using bulk TCR-beta CDR3 sequencing. Alloreactive clones were identified by sequencing pre-transplant mixed lymphocyte reaction products and comparing them with unstimulated pre-transplant donor and recipient T cells. The study at large found these results: GvH clones were found in recipient bone marrow, and some of the GvH clones appeared earlier in ileal mucosa or blood, which is consistent with an intestinal mucosal origin. Conclusions were limited by the relatively low number and heterogeneity of intestinal transplant patients. In the allografts of patients with donor T cell macrochimerism, GvH to HvG T cell clonal ratios were high. Early after transplant, declines in HvG clones were associated with peak levels of circulating GvH clones.

The CDR3 numbers 14 residues from cysteine through phenylalanine. This entry keeps only the CDR3 DNA: 42 bases, framed from base 1. CDR1 LNHDA and CDR2 SQIVND were looked up in the germline V gene (reference sequence). From V the trimming removes 3 bases and from J it removes 6 bases, while the gene matches leave 4 bases of the junction unaccounted for. As to this clone: The clone's antigen remains unknown. There are no base qualities to consult, and no much larger clone falls within one base.

The library was prepared using the immunoSEQ multiplex PCR assay. For most patients, genomic DNA was isolated with the Qiagen DNeasy Blood and Tissue Kit and sent frozen to Adaptive Biotechnologies for TCR sequencing. For most patients, high-throughput TCR-beta CDR3 sequencing of genomic DNA was performed by Adaptive Biotechnologies. The paper's data handling went like this. Adaptive's ImmunoSEQ software supplied the TCR sequencing data for 15 to 20 patients, while MiXCR and VDJtools were used to process a few other patients. CD4 versus CD8 sorting errors were corrected by removing sequences found in both subsets at a frequency ratio below 5:1. CDR3 nucleotide sequences shared by donor and recipient were removed because the origin of these sequences could not be assigned. To be classed as alloreactive, a clone needed at least 2-fold expansion over unstimulated cells and a minimum CFSE-low frequency of 0.002% (template counts) or 0.001% (read counts). Clones were considered mappable if detected in sequenced pre-transplant spleen, lymph node, or MLR CFSE-low populations of the donor or recipient. The cumulative frequency of alloreactive clones was calculated as a percentage of all sequences, weighted by copy number. The clones in this table, taken by TCRdb from immuneACCESS, are in-frame only. Not every clone is retained; where verified, under half of the shortfall comes from an unresolved V gene, and the cause of the rest is unknown. V, J and clone size are taken as reported in that table, and D and trimming were inferred from the DNA itself. This sample lists roughly 120,000 clones; approximately 90% were detected once. Approximately 0.18% of the sample is in the top ten clones.

The intended sense of this specimen's time point label: cells obtained before transplantation from donor or recipient. CD3+CD4+ and CD3+CD8+ populations were FACS-sorted from unstimulated pre-transplant donor and recipient cells taken from spleen or lymph nodes. The TCR comes from a human donor who received an intestinal transplant. The rearrangement combines TRBV19 with TRBJ2-2; 7 central nucleotides agree with TRBD1. The source material was unstimulated CD4+ T cells sorted from spleen or lymph node cells, sampled before intestinal transplant. The CDR3 region: CASSIWDSPGELFF. Here is the DNA: TGTGCCAGTAGTATCTGGGACAGCCCCGGGGAGCTGTTTTTT.